This TCR beta chain was sequenced in a study of T cell repertoires in cytomegalovirus infection. About the research overall: Peptides in the study included HLA-C-restricted and HLA-B-restricted CMV epitopes.

Note on this clonotype: No antigen is known for it.

CDR1 MNHEY and CDR2 SMNVEV come from the germline V gene (reference sequence). CDR3 length: 13 amino acids. Trimming left V 5 bases short and J 3 bases short, with 10 bases between. TCRdb itself ran the reads through MiXCR, one entry per CDR3 protein. The data contain tens of thousands of distinct CDR3 sequences, roughly 22% of them singletons. Sequencing used CD8+ T cells from cultured PBMCs, obtained from culture after CMV antigen stimulation. This chain uses TRBV27 with TRBJ1-2, with a tentative D call TRBD1 (6 bases). This clonotype was sampled from a human donor in good health (CMV status not recorded). Some clones in this sample may be carry-over from other donors' samples. The DNA for the CDR3 is TGTGCCAGCAGTCCGTACAGGGACTATGGCTACACCTTC. This gives the protein CASSPYRDYGYTF.